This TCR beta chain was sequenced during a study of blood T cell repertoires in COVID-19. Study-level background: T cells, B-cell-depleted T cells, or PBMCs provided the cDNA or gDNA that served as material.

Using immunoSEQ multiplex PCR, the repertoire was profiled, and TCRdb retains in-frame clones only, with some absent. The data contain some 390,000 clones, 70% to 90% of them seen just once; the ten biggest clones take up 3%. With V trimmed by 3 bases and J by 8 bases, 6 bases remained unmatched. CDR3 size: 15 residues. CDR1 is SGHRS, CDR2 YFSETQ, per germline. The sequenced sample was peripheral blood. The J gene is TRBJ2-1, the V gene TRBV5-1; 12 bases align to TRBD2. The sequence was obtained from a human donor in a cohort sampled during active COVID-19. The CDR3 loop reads CASSSTSGSMDEQFF. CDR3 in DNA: TGCGCCAGCAGCTCGACTAGCGGGAGTATGGATGAGCAGTTCTTC. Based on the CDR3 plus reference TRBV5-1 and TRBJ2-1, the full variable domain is KAGVTQTPRYLIKTRGQQVTLSCSPISGHRSVSWYQQTPGQGLQFLFEYFSETQRNKGNFPGRFSGRQFSNSRSEMNVSTLELGDSALYLCASSSTSGSMDEQFFGPGTRLTVL.